The TCR beta chain under discussion was sequenced for a study of T cell responses to AZD1222 COVID-19 vaccine. The data were produced by immunoSEQ multiplex PCR, yet TCRdb's version contains in-frame clones alone and is incomplete. The sample lists around 120,000 clones, roughly 87% occurring once. Per germline, CDR1 SQVTM and CDR2 ANQGSEA. V lost 4 bases and J lost 8, with 11 bases in between. This CDR3 spans 12 amino acids. The source of this sequence is an adult in good health. Sequenced material: peripheral blood, taken on day 0 of AZD1222 vaccination. The gene calls are TRBV29-1 and TRBJ1-4, with D possibly TRBD1 on 5 matching bases. The CDR3 DNA reads as TGCAGCGTTGGCCAGGGTTACGAAAAACTGTTTTTT. This encodes CSVGQGYEKLFF. The variable domain in full, completed from reference TRBV29-1 and TRBJ1-4, reads SAVISQKPSRDICQRGTSLTIQCQVDSQVTMMFWYRQQPGQSLTLIATANQGSEATYESGFVIDKFPISRPNLTFSTLTVSNMSPEDSSIYLCSVGQGYEKLFFGSGTQLSVL.